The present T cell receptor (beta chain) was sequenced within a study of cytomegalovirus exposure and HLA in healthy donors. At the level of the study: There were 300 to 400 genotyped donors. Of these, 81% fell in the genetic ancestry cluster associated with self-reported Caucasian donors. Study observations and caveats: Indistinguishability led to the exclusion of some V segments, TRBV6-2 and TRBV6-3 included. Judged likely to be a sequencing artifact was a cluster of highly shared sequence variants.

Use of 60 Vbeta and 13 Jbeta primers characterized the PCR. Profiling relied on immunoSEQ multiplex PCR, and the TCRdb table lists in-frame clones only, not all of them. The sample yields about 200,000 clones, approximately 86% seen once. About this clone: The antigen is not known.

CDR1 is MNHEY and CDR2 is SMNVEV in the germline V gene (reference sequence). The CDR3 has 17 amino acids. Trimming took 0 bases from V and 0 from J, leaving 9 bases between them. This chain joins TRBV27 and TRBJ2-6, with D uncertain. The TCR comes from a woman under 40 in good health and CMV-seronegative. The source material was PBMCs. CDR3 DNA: TGTGCCAGCAGTTTATCACAGATCACCTCTGGGGCCAACGTCCTGACTTTC. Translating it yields CASSLSQITSGANVLTF. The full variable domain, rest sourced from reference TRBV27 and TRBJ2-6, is EAQVTQNPRYLITVTGKKLTVTCSQNMNHEYMSWYRQDPGLGLRQIYYSMNVEVTDKGDVPEGYKVSRKEKRNFPLILESPSPNQTSLYFCASSLSQITSGANVLTFGAGSRLTVL.